The next 2 T cell receptor beta chains were all read from a single sample in a study of blood T cell repertoires in COVID-19. Method: immunoSEQ multiplex PCR; TCRdb's copy keeps in-frame clones and lacks some. This repertoire shows about 260,000 clones, approximately 82% found once; its top ten account for under 2%. Material for sequencing was peripheral blood. The receptors were gathered from a woman of 80 years or more with acute or convalescent COVID-19.

This clone was recorded only once. The genes are TRBV7-2 and TRBJ2-3; D perhaps matches TRBD1 (6 bases). Germline lookup yields CDR1 SGHTA and CDR2 FQGNSA. This CDR3 spans 16 amino acids. Trimming removed 0 bases at V and 5 bases at J, with 15 bases between. The CDR3 nucleotides read TGTGCCAGCAGCTTAGCGCGTGGGGCAGGGGTAGATACGCAGTATTTT. Amino acids: CASSLARGAGVDTQYF.

V is TRBV7-2 and J is TRBJ2-1, with TRBD1 as a possible D gene (6 bases). Trimming left V 5 bases short and J 4 bases short, with 9 bases between. Germline CDR1 SGHTA, CDR2 FQGNSA. The CDR3 is 13 amino acids. The CDR3 is CASSQGQYNEQFF. The CDR3 nucleotides read TGTGCCAGCAGCCAAGGACAGTACAATGAGCAGTTCTTC.